Reported below is one T cell receptor (beta chain). One end of the junction does not line up with germline, which may come from a read error. The data derive from a study of tumor and adjacent non-tumor tissue in lung cancer. RNA was extracted from bulk tissue without any cell sorting. The normal lung tissue was taken more than 3 cm from the tumor edge. A modified ARM-PCR protocol with three rounds of nested PCR amplified TCRbeta. MiXCR, run by TCRdb on the multiplex PCR reads, gives a single entry per CDR3 protein. This table holds tens of thousands of distinct CDR3 sequences, about 61% found once. This CDR3 region has 17 residues. From germline, CDR1 is MNHEY and CDR2 SVGAGI.

Sequencing was carried out using distant non-tumor lung tissue. The genes are TRBV6-5 and TRBJ2-2; 10 bases are shared with TRBD1. The receptor's source is a man aged 70-80 years with non-small cell lung cancer. This chain's CDR3 is CASRFSGTGVYAVELFF. In DNA, the CDR3 is TGTGCCAGCAGATTTTCCGGGACAGGGGTGTACGCCGTGGAGTTGTTTTTT.